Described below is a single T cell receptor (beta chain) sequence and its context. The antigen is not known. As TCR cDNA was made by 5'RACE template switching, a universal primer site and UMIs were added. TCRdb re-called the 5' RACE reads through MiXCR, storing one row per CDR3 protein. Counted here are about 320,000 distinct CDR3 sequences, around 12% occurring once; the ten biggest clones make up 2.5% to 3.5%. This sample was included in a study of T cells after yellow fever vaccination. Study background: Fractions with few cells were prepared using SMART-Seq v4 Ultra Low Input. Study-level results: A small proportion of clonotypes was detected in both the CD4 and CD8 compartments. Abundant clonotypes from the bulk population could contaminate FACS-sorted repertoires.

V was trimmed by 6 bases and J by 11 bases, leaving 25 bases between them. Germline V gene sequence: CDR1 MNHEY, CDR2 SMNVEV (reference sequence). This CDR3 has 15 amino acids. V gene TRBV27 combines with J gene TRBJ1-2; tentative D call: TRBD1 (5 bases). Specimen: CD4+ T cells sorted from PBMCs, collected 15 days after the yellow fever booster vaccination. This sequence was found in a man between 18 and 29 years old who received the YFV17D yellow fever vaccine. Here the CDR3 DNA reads TGTGCCAGCAGCCGAATTCAGGGATTATTCCCGTATTACACCTTC. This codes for CASSRIQGLFPYYTF.